The 7 T cell receptor beta chains given below trace back to one sample, sequenced in a study of blood T cell repertoires in COVID-19. Method: immunoSEQ multiplex PCR; TCRdb's copy keeps in-frame clones and lacks some. The profile covers roughly 300,000 clones, with approximately 90% appearing a single time and 0.95% to 1.3% taken by the ten largest. The sequenced sample consisted of PBMCs or T cells enriched from blood (not recorded which). The origin of the receptors is a woman aged 30 to 39 who had recovered from COVID-19.

V gene TRBV30 combines with J gene TRBJ1-5; possibly TRBD1 for D (6 bases). Germline lookup yields CDR1 GTSNPN and CDR2 SVGIG (reference sequence). Trimming took 0 bases from V and 1 from J, leaving 10 bases between them. This CDR3 is 15 amino acids long. CDR3 coding DNA: TGTGCCTGGAGTGTGGGGGGGGCAAGCAATCAGCCCCAGCATTTT. Translation: CAWSVGGASNQPQHF.

This sequence joins TRBV28 and TRBJ1-5, with TRBD1 matching over 8 bases. After removal of 4 bases from V and 6 bases from J, the junction contained 8 bases not matched to a gene. Germline assignment: CDR1 MDHEN and CDR2 SYDVKM. CDR3 size: 15 residues. The CDR3 nucleotides are TGTGCCAGCAGTTCCGAGACAGGGGCAAGTCAGCCCCAGCATTTT. The encoded protein is CASSSETGASQPQHF.

The rearrangement joins TRBV19 to TRBJ2-1; TRBD1 agrees at 8 bases. CDR3 length equals 17 residues. V lost 2 bases and J lost 0; bases outside the gene matches: 6. Germline assignment: CDR1 LNHDA and CDR2 SQIVND (reference sequence). Here the CDR3 DNA reads TGTGCCAGTAGTATACTCAGGGGGCAAAACTCCTACAATGAGCAGTTCTTC. Amino acids: CASSILRGQNSYNEQFF.

Only one count was recorded for this clone. V is TRBV6-2 or TRBV6-3 and J is TRBJ2-3; D possibly corresponds to TRBD2 (5 bases). The CDR3 has 14 residues. The V gene's germline CDR1 is MNHEY and CDR2 SVGEGT. The V end was cut by 2 bases, the J end by 4 bases, with 10 bases between. CDR3 sequence (DNA): TGTGCCAGCAGTTACAACACTAGAGCAGATACGCAGTATTTT. Translation gives CASSYNTRADTQYF.

This chain connects TRBV5-5 to TRBJ2-4; 11 bases fit TRBD2. The germline gives CDR1 SGHKS, CDR2 YYEKEE (reference sequence). The CDR3 length is 14 residues. The V gene end was trimmed by 3 bases and the J gene end by 8 bases; junction bases not matched to a gene: 4. The CDR3 DNA reads TGTGCCAGCAGCTCCTTAGCGGGAGGGGACATTCAGTACTTC. Encoded protein: CASSSLAGGDIQYF.

This clone was observed once. V gene TRBV19 combines with J gene TRBJ1-4, with TRBD1 identical over 7 bases. V was pared by 7 bases and J by 4 bases, with 3 bases of the junction left unmatched. Germline V gives CDR1 LNHDA, CDR2 SQIVND (reference sequence). The CDR3 has 13 residues. The CDR3 region is CASTTGYNEKLFF. The CDR3, as DNA: TGTGCCAGTACGACAGGGTATAATGAAAAACTGTTTTTT.

V usage is TRBV19 and J usage is TRBJ2-6, with D perhaps matching TRBD1 (5 bases). Trimming left V 3 bases short and J 0 bases short, with 9 bases between. The CDR3 runs 16 residues. Germline CDR1 LNHDA, CDR2 SQIVND (reference sequence). The CDR3 sequence is CASSMTVTSGANVLTF. DNA of the CDR3: TGTGCCAGTAGTATGACAGTTACCTCTGGGGCCAACGTCCTGACTTTC.